Below, 25 T cell receptor beta chains from the same sample are listed, as sequenced in a study of T cell repertoires in cytomegalovirus infection. TCRdb analysed the reads with MiXCR anew, one entry per CDR3 protein. The sample yields about 150,000 distinct CDR3 sequences, 23% seen once. The sequenced material came from PBMCs. The receptors here all came from a human donor in good health (CMV status not recorded). Some clones in this sample may be carry-over from other donors' samples.

V is TRBV5-4 and J is TRBJ2-2; 10 bases line up with TRBD1. V lost 0 bases and J lost 5; bases outside the gene matches: 4. The CDR3 is made up of 16 amino acids. Germline V gene data show CDR1 as SGHNT and CDR2 as YYREEE (reference sequence). The CDR3 bases are TGTGCCAGCAGCTTGGCGGGACAGGGGTGGACCGGGGAGCTGTTTTTT. This codes for CASSLAGQGWTGELFF.

This clonotype is a singleton in its sample. The chain is built from TRBV4-1 and TRBJ2-7, with TRBD2 matching over 8 bases. In germline, CDR1 is MGHRA, CDR2 YSYEKL. The CDR3 covers 14 residues. V shed 4 bases, J shed 2 bases, and the junction held 4 bases outside the gene matches. The CDR3 region is CASSLRGGAYEQYF. CDR3 coding DNA: TGCGCCAGCAGCCTCCGGGGGGGAGCCTACGAGCAGTACTTC.

This chain links TRBV24-1 with TRBJ2-2; tentatively, D is TRBD1 or TRBD2 (5 bases each). Looked up from germline, CDR1 is KGHDR and CDR2 is SFDVKD. The V end lost 6 bases, the J end lost 2 bases, and 9 bases lay between the germline ends. The CDR3 runs to 14 residues. This CDR3 reads CATSYRTNTGELFF. The DNA for the CDR3 is TGTGCCACCAGTTACAGGACTAACACCGGGGAGCTGTTTTTT.

The chain links TRBV28 to TRBJ2-7; 7 positions agree with TRBD2. CDR1 and CDR2 from the germline V gene are MDHEN and SYDVKM. The CDR3 totals 13 residues. V dropped 8 bases and J dropped 7; count of bases not matched to a gene: 11. The CDR3 DNA reads TGTGCCAGCGGAGGGGTACTGGGGGGGGAGCAGTACTTC. Translation gives CASGGVLGGEQYF.

Concerning this clonotype itself: The junction shows a germline mismatch at one end, possibly a read error. This rearrangement joins TRBV7-6 to TRBJ2-5; 7 bases fit TRBD2. Germline-derived CDR1 and CDR2 are SGHVS and FNYEAQ. The CDR3 covers 18 residues. CDR3 in DNA: TGTGTCAGCAGCTGGACTCGAGCGGGGTCCCCGTACCAAGAGACCCAGTACTTC. Translated: CVSSWTRAGSPYQETQYF.

This chain joins TRBV3-1 and TRBJ2-3; 10 nucleotides align to TRBD2. Germline CDR1 is LGHDT and CDR2 is YNNKEL (reference sequence). The CDR3 has 16 amino acids. V was clipped by 5 bases and J by 6 bases; unmatched bases: 11. CDR3 amino acids: CASSSFSGGLRDTQYF. As DNA, the CDR3 is TGTGCCAGCAGCTCCTTTAGCGGGGGGCTACGGGATACGCAGTATTTT.

V usage is TRBV19 and J usage is TRBJ2-7; possible D gene TRBD1, 5 bases. The V gene lost 0 bases and the J gene lost 1 base, with 13 bases spanning the gap. The length of the CDR3 is 16 residues. CDR1 is LNHDA and CDR2 is SQIVND in the germline V gene (reference sequence). The CDR3 protein is CASSIDPGAGSYEQYF. The CDR3 DNA reads TGTGCCAGTAGTATAGATCCTGGGGCTGGGTCCTACGAGCAGTACTTC.

The chain carries TRBV19 and TRBJ2-1; 7 bases fit TRBD1. The CDR3 has 12 residues. Unmatched junction bases numbered 0, after V lost 4 bases and J lost 6 bases. CDR1 is LNHDA and CDR2 is SQIVND in the germline V gene (reference sequence). In DNA form, the CDR3 reads TGTGCCAGTAGTACAGGGGGCAATGAGCAGTTCTTC. It encodes CASSTGGNEQFF.

The chain employs TRBV11-2 and TRBJ1-2, with D possibly matching TRBD1 (5 bases). CDR1 and CDR2 (germline): SGHAT, FQNNGV. CDR3 length equals 16 residues. Deletions cut 4 bases from V and 1 base from J, with 16 bases between. The DNA of the CDR3 is TGTGCCAGCAGCTCCATCCGGGACCCAATTAACTATGGCTACACCTTC. Amino acid sequence: CASSSIRDPINYGYTF.

The chain couples TRBV7-2 to TRBJ1-5; D gene unclear. CDR3 length: 15 amino acids. Germline CDR1 reads SGHTA; CDR2 reads FQGNSA. V lost 1 base, J lost 5 bases, and 12 bases lay in between. The CDR3 sequence: CASSLGMKFDQPQHF. The CDR3 DNA reads TGTGCCAGCAGCTTAGGTATGAAATTTGATCAGCCCCAGCATTTT.

The chain recombines TRBV20-1 with TRBJ1-2, with 11 bases lining up with TRBD1. V dropped 3 bases and J dropped 0; count of bases not matched to a gene: 0. Germline-derived CDR1 and CDR2 are DFQATT and SNEGSKA (reference sequence). The CDR3 is made up of 14 amino acids. CDR3 coding DNA: TGCAGTGCTAGGGGACAGGGGGCTAACTATGGCTACACCTTC. It codes for CSARGQGANYGYTF.

In its sample, this clonotype was seen a few times. This chain joins TRBV6-1 and TRBJ2-7; 11 bases map to TRBD2. Germline V gives CDR1 MNHNS, CDR2 SASEGT. The length of the CDR3 is 16 residues. J was trimmed by 3 bases and V by 5 bases; bases with no gene match: 9. The CDR3 DNA is TGTGCCAGCAGTAATGCTGGGACTAGCGGATACTACGAGCAGTACTTC. Amino acid sequence: CASSNAGTSGYYEQYF.

A few counts support this clonotype. J is TRBJ1-2 and V is TRBV5-6; D remains ambiguous. Trimming removed 0 bases at V and 11 bases at J, with 11 bases between. CDR3 length: 12 residues. Germline assignment: CDR1 SGHDT and CDR2 YYEEEE. The CDR3 sequence is CASSLEGESYTF. The CDR3 nucleotides read TGTGCCAGCAGCTTGGAGGGTGAGAGTTACACCTTC.

Of note for this clonotype: A read error may account for a junction end that differs from germline. The chain uses TRBV7-3 and TRBJ2-2, with 7 nucleotides matching TRBD1. Germline values: CDR1 SGHTA, CDR2 FQGTGA. This CDR3 is built from 15 residues. The CDR3 DNA reads TGTACCAGCAGCACCACAGGGGTCTCGACCGGGGAGCTGTTTTTT. Translating gives CTSSTTGVSTGELFF.

This clonotype showed up just a few times. V and J are TRBV6-5 and TRBJ1-3; D is perhaps TRBD1 (5 bases). The CDR3 consists of 14 residues. Germline CDR1 MNHEY, CDR2 SVGAGI. V dropped 10 bases and J dropped 3 bases, with 16 bases sitting between them. CDR3 sequence (DNA): TGTGCCATCGCGGGGGAAAAGTGTGGAAACACCATATATTTT. The encoded protein is CAIAGEKCGNTIYF.

This clonotype came up many times. V gene TRBV2 combines with J gene TRBJ1-5; TRBD1 aligns across 9 bases. The CDR3 has 14 amino acids. Looked up from germline, CDR1 is SNHLY and CDR2 is FYNNEI. With 6 bases clipped from V and 7 bases from J, the junction kept 7 bases outside the gene matches. The CDR3 region is CASSPGQGLQPQHF. The CDR3 DNA sequence: TGTGCCAGCAGCCCGGGACAGGGCCTCCAGCCCCAGCATTTT.

This clonotype was picked up a small number of times. The chain employs TRBV5-1 and TRBJ2-3; 12 positions match TRBD2. Germline assignment: CDR1 SGHRS and CDR2 YFSETQ. V shed 2 bases, J shed 2 bases, and the junction held 6 bases outside the gene matches. The length of the CDR3 is 17 residues. In DNA form, the CDR3 reads TGCGCCAGCAGCTTCGGACTAGCGGGGTCCTTCACAGATACGCAGTATTTT. This encodes CASSFGLAGSFTDTQYF. The whole variable domain, remainder taken from reference TRBV5-1 and TRBJ2-3, is KAGVTQTPRYLIKTRGQQVTLSCSPISGHRSVSWYQQTPGQGLQFLFEYFSETQRNKGNFPGRFSGRQFSNSRSEMNVSTLELGDSALYLCASSFGLAGSFTDTQYFGPGTRLTVL.

The chain couples TRBV28 to TRBJ2-1, with TRBD2 as a possible D gene (6 bases). Between the trimmed V and J ends, which lost 5 bases and 5 bases, there was a span of 19 bases. In germline, CDR1 is MDHEN, CDR2 SYDVKM. The CDR3 has 16 amino acids. This chain's CDR3 is CASSKRERVAHNEQFF. The CDR3 DNA is TGTGCCAGCAGTAAACGGGAGAGGGTGGCGCACAATGAGCAGTTCTTC.

This clonotype has a handful of counts. The chain combines TRBV28 with TRBJ1-3; D is ambiguous. There are 14 residues in the CDR3. V was pared by 3 bases and J by 4 bases, with 10 bases between. In germline, CDR1 is MDHEN, CDR2 SYDVKM. CDR3 sequence: CASSFEGFGNTIYF. The CDR3 DNA reads TGTGCCAGCAGTTTTGAAGGGTTCGGAAACACCATATATTTT. The full variable domain, completed using reference TRBV28 and TRBJ1-3, is DVKVTQSSRYLVKRTGEKVFLECVQDMDHENMFWYRQDPGLGLRLIYFSYDVKMKEKGDIPEGYSVSREKKERFSLILESASTNQTSMYLCASSFEGFGNTIYFGEGSWLTVV.

The chain employs TRBV4-3 and TRBJ2-3, with 7 bases lining up with TRBD2. The germline gives CDR1 LGHNA, CDR2 YSLEER. The CDR3 extends over 17 amino acids. V gave up 0 bases and J gave up 4 bases; unmatched junction bases: 10. CDR3 sequence reads: CASSQDFAGVRADTQYF. The CDR3 bases are TGCGCCAGCAGCCAAGATTTTGCGGGAGTTAGGGCAGATACGCAGTATTTT.

Comments on this clonotype: A read error may account for a junction end that differs from germline. The chain combines TRBV7-8 with TRBJ2-2, with TRBD2 as a possible D gene (6 bases). From germline, CDR1 is SGHVS and CDR2 FQNEAQ. The CDR3 consists of 17 residues. DNA for the CDR3: TGTGCGAGCAGCTTAGGTTTGACGGCAGGCATAGGCGGGGTGCTGTTTTTT. It translates to CASSLGLTAGIGGVLFF.

In its sample, this clonotype was seen a few times. The chain couples TRBV18 to TRBJ2-7, with 7 bases fitting TRBD2. CDR3 length: 14 amino acids. Germline V gene sequence: CDR1 KGHSH, CDR2 LQKENI. V was pared by 3 bases and J by 3 bases, with 5 bases of the junction left unmatched. The CDR3 sequence is CASSPSSGGYEQYF. The CDR3 nucleotides are TGTGCCAGCTCACCCTCATCGGGGGGCTACGAGCAGTACTTC.

The V gene is TRBV7-8, the J gene TRBJ2-6, with a weak D call TRBD1 (6 bases). There are 16 residues in the CDR3. Trimming stripped 5 bases from V and 3 bases from J, with 14 bases between. Germline CDR1 SGHVS, CDR2 FQNEAQ. The CDR3 DNA is TGTGCCAGCAGCCTACTGACAGGTGGTGGGGCCAACGTCCTGACTTTC. It specifies CASSLLTGGGANVLTF.

V is TRBV4-1 and J is TRBJ1-4; D perhaps matches TRBD1 (5 bases). CDR1 and CDR2 (germline): MGHRA, YSYEKL. The V end lost 0 bases, the J end lost 5 bases, and 13 bases lay between the germline ends. CDR3 length: 16 amino acids. The CDR3 loop reads CASSQEERGANEKLFF. Here the CDR3 DNA reads TGCGCCAGCAGCCAAGAAGAAAGAGGGGCGAATGAAAAACTGTTTTTT.

This sequence joins TRBV20-1 and TRBJ2-4, with 7 bases that match TRBD1. Germline trimming cut 5 bases from V and 6 bases from J; bases unmatched to any gene: 16. The germline V gene encodes CDR1 DFQATT and CDR2 SNEGSKA (reference sequence). This CDR3 has 16 amino acids. The DNA of the CDR3 is TGCAGTGCTGCACAGGGGCCCGGGGATAGGAGAAACATTCAGTACTTC. The encoded protein is CSAAQGPGDRRNIQYF.